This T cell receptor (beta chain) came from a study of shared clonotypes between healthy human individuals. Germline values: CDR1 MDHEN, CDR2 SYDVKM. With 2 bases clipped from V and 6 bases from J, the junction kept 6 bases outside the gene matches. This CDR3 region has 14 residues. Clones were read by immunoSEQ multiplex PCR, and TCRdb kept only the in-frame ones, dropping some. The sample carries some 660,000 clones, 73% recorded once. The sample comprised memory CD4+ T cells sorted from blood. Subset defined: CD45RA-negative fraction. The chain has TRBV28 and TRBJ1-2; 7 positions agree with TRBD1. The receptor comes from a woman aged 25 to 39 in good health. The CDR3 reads CASSLKGQLNGYTF. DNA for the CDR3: TGTGCCAGCAGTTTAAAGGGACAGCTTAATGGCTACACCTTC.